The source of this T cell receptor (beta chain) is a study of lymphopenia after photon versus proton radiotherapy (dated by TCRdb to between 2018 and 2021). About the study as a whole: The immunological effects of photon versus proton radiation therapy were compared in patients with gastrointestinal tumors who developed high-grade lymphopenia. The study was designed to characterize how the impact on the immune system differs between the two radiation modalities. The cohort comprised 20 or so patients with gastrointestinal tumors who received either photon or proton therapy and then developed lymphopenia.

After removal of 6 bases from V and 6 bases from J, the junction retains 3 bases not matched to a gene. From cysteine to phenylalanine, the CDR3 is 13 amino acids long. This entry keeps only the CDR3 DNA: 39 bases, framed from base 1. The germline V gene (reference sequence) gives CDR1 as MNHEY and CDR2 as SMNVEV. Paper-wide results and their limitations: The survival association was assessed only in patients who died, and better survival with proton therapy was presented by the authors as a possibility rather than a demonstrated result. Among patients across the cohort who died, overall survival time showed an inverse correlation with a larger post-nadir drop in TCR diversity. Relative stability during treatment was observed in proton-treated patients, whereas loss of naive T cells and TCR diversity and gain of effector/memory populations were observed in photon-treated patients. After the lymphocyte count nadir, photon-treated repertoires showed oligoclonal expansion, especially of CD8+ Temra cells, which drove the drop in diversity.

A note on this clone: The clone's antigen remains unknown. No much larger clone exists at a distance of one base, and base qualities are not known.

Library preparation employed the immunoSEQ multiplex PCR assay. T cell repertoires were profiled by deep sequencing of rearranged TCR beta loci, alongside multiparametric flow cytometry. The immuneACCESS repertoire file appears here via TCRdb, limited to in-frame rearrangements. These files lack a portion of the clones; in checked studies, under half of the deficit traces to unresolved V genes, and the cause of the others is not known. For this sample there are tens of thousands of clones; over 80% appear just once. Under 14% of the sample belongs to the ten largest clones. The rearranged segments are TRBV27 and TRBJ1-5; 9 bases in the middle match TRBD1. The material was peripheral blood, obtained from a patient treated with proton-based radiotherapy. This TCR was sampled from a man of 80 years or more with esophageal cancer. The CDR3 reads CASSGTGLQPQHF. In nucleotides, the sequence is TGTGCCAGCAGCGGGACAGGGCTTCAGCCCCAGCATTTT.